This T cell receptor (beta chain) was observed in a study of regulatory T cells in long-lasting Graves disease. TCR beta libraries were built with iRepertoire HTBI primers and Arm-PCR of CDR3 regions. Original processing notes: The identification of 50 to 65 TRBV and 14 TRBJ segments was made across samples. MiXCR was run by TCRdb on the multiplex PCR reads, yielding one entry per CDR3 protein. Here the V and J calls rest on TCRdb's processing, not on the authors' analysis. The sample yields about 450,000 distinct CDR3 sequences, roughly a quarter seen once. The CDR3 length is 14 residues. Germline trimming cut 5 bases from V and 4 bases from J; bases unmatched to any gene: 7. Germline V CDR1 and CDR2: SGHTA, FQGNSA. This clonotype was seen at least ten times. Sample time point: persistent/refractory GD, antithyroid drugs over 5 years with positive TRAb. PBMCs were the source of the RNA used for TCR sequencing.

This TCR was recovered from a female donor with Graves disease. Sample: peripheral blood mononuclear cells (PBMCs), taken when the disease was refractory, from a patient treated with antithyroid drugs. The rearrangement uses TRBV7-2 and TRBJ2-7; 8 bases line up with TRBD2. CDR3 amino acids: CASSRIAGKYEQYF. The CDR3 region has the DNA TGTGCCAGCAGCCGTATAGCGGGAAAATACGAGCAGTACTTC.